These T cell receptor beta chains were read from a single sample in a study of vaccination and CD4 T cells after COVID-19. Via MiXCR, TCRdb re-called the PCR reads, giving one row per CDR3 protein. The sample lists roughly 17,000 distinct CDR3 sequences; 43% were seen once. These receptors have no identified antigens. Material: CD4+ T cells from blood, cultured in vitro, obtained before SARS-CoV-2 vaccination. The receptor set was obtained from a human donor who had recovered from COVID-19. CDR3s include the opening cysteine and the closing phenylalanine or tryptophan. Fields, in order: J gene, V gene, clone size, D gene, CDR3 DNA, CDR3 protein. The D gene is left open where the match is weak. The size entry is marked missing in some rows and otherwise reads once, few, many or a size class.

j_gene: TRBJ1-3; v_gene: TRBV6-5; abundance: few; d_gene: TRBD1; CDR3nt: TGTGCCAGCAGTTACTCCGGGACAGGAGGAAACACCATATATTTT; CDR3aa: CASSYSGTGGNTIYF
j_gene: TRBJ2-7; v_gene: TRBV5-5; abundance: -; d_gene: TRBD1; CDR3nt: TGTGCCAGCAGGCCCGGGACAGGGACCGAGCAGTACTTC; CDR3aa: CASRPGTGTEQYF
j_gene: TRBJ2-7; v_gene: TRBV2; abundance: once; d_gene: TRBD1; CDR3nt: TGTGCCAGCAGAGTAACAGGGGCCGAGCAGTACTTC; CDR3aa: CASRVTGAEQYF
j_gene: TRBJ2-4; v_gene: TRBV6-5; abundance: few; d_gene: -; CDR3nt: TGTGCCAGCAGTTACAGTTTAGCCAAAAACATTCAGTACTTC; CDR3aa: CASSYSLAKNIQYF
j_gene: TRBJ2-7; v_gene: TRBV24-1; abundance: -; d_gene: -; CDR3nt: TGTGCCACCAGTGAGAACGAAAAGGACAGACCCTACGAGCAGTACTTC; CDR3aa: CATSENEKDRPYEQYF
j_gene: TRBJ2-1; v_gene: TRBV7-6; abundance: -; d_gene: -; CDR3nt: TGTGCCAGCAGCCTGAGTTCGGGGGTTGGTGGTCATGAGCAGTTCTTC; CDR3aa: CASSLSSGVGGHEQFF
j_gene: TRBJ2-7; v_gene: TRBV7-2; abundance: few; d_gene: -; CDR3nt: TGTGCCAGCAGCGCCGGGACCTTCGTCGAGCAGTACTTC; CDR3aa: CASSAGTFVEQYF
j_gene: TRBJ2-7; v_gene: TRBV7-2; abundance: few; d_gene: TRBD2; CDR3nt: TGTGCCAGCAGCCGCACTAGCGGGGGGGCCTTCAACGAGCAGTACTTC; CDR3aa: CASSRTSGGAFNEQYF
j_gene: TRBJ1-5; v_gene: TRBV18; abundance: -; d_gene: -; CDR3nt: TGTGCCAGCTCACTATACAGGGACCCGTCGGCAAGCAATCAGCCCCAGCATTTT; CDR3aa: CASSLYRDPSASNQPQHF
j_gene: TRBJ2-5; v_gene: TRBV6-1; abundance: -; d_gene: -; CDR3nt: TGTGCCAGCAGTCGGACAGAGACCCAGTACTTC; CDR3aa: CASSRTETQYF
j_gene: TRBJ1-5; v_gene: TRBV19; abundance: -; d_gene: -; CDR3nt: TGTGCCAGTAGTATCCCGTATCAGCCCCAGCATTTT; CDR3aa: CASSIPYQPQHF
j_gene: TRBJ2-3; v_gene: TRBV5-8; abundance: -; d_gene: -; CDR3nt: TGTGCCAGCAGCTCAAAAGCGGGTACTAGCACAGATACGCAGTATTTT; CDR3aa: CASSSKAGTSTDTQYF
j_gene: TRBJ2-3; v_gene: TRBV6-2/TRBV6-3; abundance: -; d_gene: TRBD2; CDR3nt: TGTGCCAGCAGTCGAGCGGGAGCGGGCACAGATACGCAGTATTTT; CDR3aa: CASSRAGAGTDTQYF
j_gene: TRBJ2-5; v_gene: TRBV5-5; abundance: once; d_gene: TRBD1; CDR3nt: TGTGCCAGCAGCCCAGGGGGCCCGGTGGAGACCCAGTACTTC; CDR3aa: CASSPGGPVETQYF
j_gene: TRBJ2-7; v_gene: TRBV11-2; abundance: -; d_gene: -; CDR3nt: TGTGCCAGCAGCTTAGGTCACAGAAACTACGAGCAGTACTTC; CDR3aa: CASSLGHRNYEQYF
j_gene: TRBJ1-5; v_gene: TRBV7-3; abundance: few; d_gene: -; CDR3nt: TGTGCCAGCAGCCCCGACCCGGGGGGTGGCAATCAGCCCCAGCATTTT; CDR3aa: CASSPDPGGGNQPQHF
j_gene: TRBJ2-5; v_gene: TRBV20-1; abundance: -; d_gene: TRBD2; CDR3nt: TGCAGTGCTAGAGATGCGGGAGGCGGGGAGACCCAGTACTTC; CDR3aa: CSARDAGGGETQYF
j_gene: TRBJ2-7; v_gene: TRBV27; abundance: -; d_gene: TRBD1; CDR3nt: TGTGCCAGCAGGGAGACAGGGGGGCGCTACGAGCAGTACTTC; CDR3aa: CASRETGGRYEQYF
j_gene: TRBJ1-5; v_gene: TRBV19; abundance: -; d_gene: -; CDR3nt: TGTGCCAGTCGGGAACATCAGGCTGTTAGCAATCAGCCCCAGCATTTT; CDR3aa: CASREHQAVSNQPQHF
j_gene: TRBJ1-5; v_gene: TRBV19; abundance: once; d_gene: -; CDR3nt: TGTGCCAGTAGTATTAGCCATAGCAATCAGCCCCAGCATTTT; CDR3aa: CASSISHSNQPQHF
j_gene: TRBJ1-1; v_gene: TRBV20-1; abundance: few; d_gene: -; CDR3nt: TGCAGTGCTAGCGTCGGGAACACTGAAGCTTTCTTT; CDR3aa: CSASVGNTEAFF
j_gene: TRBJ1-1; v_gene: TRBV7-2; abundance: -; d_gene: -; CDR3nt: TGTGCCAGCAGCCCGTCCCGGGTGGTGGACACTGAAGCTTTCTTT; CDR3aa: CASSPSRVVDTEAFF
j_gene: TRBJ1-2; v_gene: TRBV6-4; abundance: few; d_gene: TRBD1; CDR3nt: TGTGCCAGCAGGGGAACAGGGGAGAATGGCTACACCTTC; CDR3aa: CASRGTGENGYTF
j_gene: TRBJ2-7; v_gene: TRBV10-3; abundance: few; d_gene: -; CDR3nt: TGTGCCATCAGTAGAGAGACAGGAATTACCTACGAGCAGTACTTC; CDR3aa: CAISRETGITYEQYF
j_gene: TRBJ2-7; v_gene: TRBV7-9; abundance: -; d_gene: TRBD1; CDR3nt: TGTGCCAGCAGCCGGGACAGTTCCTCGCACTACGAGCAGTACTTC; CDR3aa: CASSRDSSSHYEQYF